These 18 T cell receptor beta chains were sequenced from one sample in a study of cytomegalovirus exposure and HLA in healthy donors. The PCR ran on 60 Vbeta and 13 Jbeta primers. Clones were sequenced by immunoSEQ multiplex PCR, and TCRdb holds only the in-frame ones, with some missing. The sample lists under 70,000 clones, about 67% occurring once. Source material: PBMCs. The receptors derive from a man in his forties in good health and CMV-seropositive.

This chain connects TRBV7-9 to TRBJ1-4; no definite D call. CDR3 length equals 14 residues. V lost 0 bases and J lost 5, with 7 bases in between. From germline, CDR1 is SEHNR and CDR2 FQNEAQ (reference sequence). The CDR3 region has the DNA TGTGCCAGCAGCTTAGCTAGCACAAATGAAAAACTGTTTTTT. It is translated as CASSLASTNEKLFF.

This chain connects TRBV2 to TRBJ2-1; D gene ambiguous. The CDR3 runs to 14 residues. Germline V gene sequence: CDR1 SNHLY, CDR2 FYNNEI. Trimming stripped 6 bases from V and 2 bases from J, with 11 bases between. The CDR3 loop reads CASRSTPAYNEQFF. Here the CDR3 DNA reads TGTGCCAGCAGGAGCACTCCCGCCTACAATGAGCAGTTCTTC.

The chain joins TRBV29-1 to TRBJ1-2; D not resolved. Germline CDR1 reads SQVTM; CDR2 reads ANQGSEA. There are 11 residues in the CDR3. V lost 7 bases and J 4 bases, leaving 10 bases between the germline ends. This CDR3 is CSAAGGYGYTF. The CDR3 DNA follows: TGCAGCGCCGCGGGCGGCTATGGCTACACCTTC.

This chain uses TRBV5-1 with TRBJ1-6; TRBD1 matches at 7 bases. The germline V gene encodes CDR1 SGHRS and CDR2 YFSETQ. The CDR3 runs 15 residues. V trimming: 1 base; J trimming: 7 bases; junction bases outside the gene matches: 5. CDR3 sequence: CASSLTRGTNSPLHF. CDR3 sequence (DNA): TGCGCCAGCAGCTTGACCAGGGGGACGAATTCACCCCTCCACTTT.

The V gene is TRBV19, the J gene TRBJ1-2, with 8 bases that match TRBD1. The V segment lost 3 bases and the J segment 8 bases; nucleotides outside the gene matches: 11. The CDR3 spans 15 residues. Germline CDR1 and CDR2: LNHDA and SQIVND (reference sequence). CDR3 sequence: CASSMLRGQGRGYTF. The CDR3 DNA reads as TGTGCCAGTAGTATGTTAAGAGGACAGGGCCGAGGCTACACCTTC.

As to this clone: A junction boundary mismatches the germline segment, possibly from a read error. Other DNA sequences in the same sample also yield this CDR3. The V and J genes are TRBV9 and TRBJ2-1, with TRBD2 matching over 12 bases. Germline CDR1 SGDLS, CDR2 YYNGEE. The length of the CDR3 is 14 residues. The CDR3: CASSVDLAGGPTLF. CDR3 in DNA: TGTGCCAGCAGTGTAGATCTAGCGGGGGGGCCTACCCTCTTC.

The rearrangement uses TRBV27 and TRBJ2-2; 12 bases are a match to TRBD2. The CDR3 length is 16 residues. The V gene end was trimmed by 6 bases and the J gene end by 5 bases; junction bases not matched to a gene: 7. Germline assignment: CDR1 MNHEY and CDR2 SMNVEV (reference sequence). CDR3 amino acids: CASSKWTSGITGELFF. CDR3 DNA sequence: TGTGCCAGCAGCAAATGGACTAGCGGGATTACCGGGGAGCTGTTTTTT.

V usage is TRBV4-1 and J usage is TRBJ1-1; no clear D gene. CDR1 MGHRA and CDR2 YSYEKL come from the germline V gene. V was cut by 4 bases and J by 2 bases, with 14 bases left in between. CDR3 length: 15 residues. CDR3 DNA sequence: TGCGCCAGCAGCCCAACCGATTACAGTAACACTGAAGCTTTCTTT. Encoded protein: CASSPTDYSNTEAFF.

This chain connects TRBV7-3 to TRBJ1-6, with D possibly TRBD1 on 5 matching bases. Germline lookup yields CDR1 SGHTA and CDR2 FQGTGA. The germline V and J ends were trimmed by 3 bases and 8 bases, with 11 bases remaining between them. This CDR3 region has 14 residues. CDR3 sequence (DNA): TGTGCCAGCAGCTTGGGGCAGACTCATTCACCCCTCCACTTT. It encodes CASSLGQTHSPLHF.

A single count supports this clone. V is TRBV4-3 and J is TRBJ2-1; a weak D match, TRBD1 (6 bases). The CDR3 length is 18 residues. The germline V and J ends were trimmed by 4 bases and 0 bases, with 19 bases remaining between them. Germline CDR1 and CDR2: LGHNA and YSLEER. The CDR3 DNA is TGCGCCAGCAGCCGAGTTGAGCACGTGGGGGCCTCCTACAATGAGCAGTTCTTC. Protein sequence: CASSRVEHVGASYNEQFF.

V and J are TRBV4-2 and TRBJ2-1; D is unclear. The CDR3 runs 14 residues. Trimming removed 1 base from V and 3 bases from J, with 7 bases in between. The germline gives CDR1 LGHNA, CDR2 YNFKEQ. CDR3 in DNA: TGTGCCAGCAGCCAAGGCTCCTACTACAATGAGCAGTTCTTC. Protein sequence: CASSQGSYYNEQFF.

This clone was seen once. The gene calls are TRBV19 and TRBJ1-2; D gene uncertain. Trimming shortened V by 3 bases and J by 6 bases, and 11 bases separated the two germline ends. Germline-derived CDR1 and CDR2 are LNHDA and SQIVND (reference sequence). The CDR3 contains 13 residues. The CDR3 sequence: CASSIYGVDGYTF. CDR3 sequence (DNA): TGTGCCAGTAGTATTTACGGAGTGGATGGCTACACCTTC. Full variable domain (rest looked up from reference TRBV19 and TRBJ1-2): DGGITQSPKYLFRKEGQNVTLSCEQNLNHDAMYWYRQDPGQGLRLIYYSQIVNDFQKGDIAEGYSVSREKKESFPLTVTSAQKNPTAFYLCASSIYGVDGYTFGSGTRLTVV.

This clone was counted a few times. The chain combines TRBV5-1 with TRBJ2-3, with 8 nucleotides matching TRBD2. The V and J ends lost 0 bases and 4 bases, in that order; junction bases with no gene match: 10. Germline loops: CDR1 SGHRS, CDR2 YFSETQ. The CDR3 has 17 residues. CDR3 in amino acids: CASSLGVGGGQSDTQYF. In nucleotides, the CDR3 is TGCGCCAGCAGCTTGGGAGTCGGGGGGGGTCAGTCAGATACGCAGTATTTT.

The chain's CDR3 is CSVEATSGGTKKRSGANVLTF. CDR3 nucleotides: TGCAGCGTTGAAGCTACTAGCGGGGGGACCAAGAAGAGATCTGGGGCCAACGTCCTGACTTTC. The chain is built from TRBV29-1 and TRBJ2-6; 12 bases agree with TRBD2. The germline gives CDR1 SQVTM, CDR2 ANQGSEA. The V and J ends lost 1 base and 1 base, in that order; junction bases with no gene match: 14. The CDR3 is 21 residues long.

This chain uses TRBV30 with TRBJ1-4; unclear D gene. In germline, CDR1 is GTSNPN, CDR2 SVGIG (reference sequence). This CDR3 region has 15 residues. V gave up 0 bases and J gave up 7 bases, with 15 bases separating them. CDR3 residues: CAWSVSTARGEKLFF. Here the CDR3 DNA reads TGTGCCTGGAGTGTTTCAACGGCCCGAGGTGAAAAACTGTTTTTT.

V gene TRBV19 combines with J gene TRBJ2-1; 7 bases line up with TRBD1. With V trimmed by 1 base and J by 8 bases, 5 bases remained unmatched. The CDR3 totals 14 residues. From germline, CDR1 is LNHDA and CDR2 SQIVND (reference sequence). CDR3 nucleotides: TGTGCCAGTAGTATAGGACAGGGATGGGATGAGCAGTTCTTC. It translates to CASSIGQGWDEQFF.

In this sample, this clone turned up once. CDR3 in amino acids: CASSESPGNTIYF. For the CDR3, the DNA is TGTGCCAGCAGCGAAAGCCCTGGAAACACCATATATTTT. The chain couples TRBV5-8 to TRBJ1-3; D gene unclear. Germline V gene sequence: CDR1 SGHTS, CDR2 YDEGEE. V was shortened by 4 bases and J by 2 bases, with 7 bases between the two germline ends. The CDR3 covers 13 residues.

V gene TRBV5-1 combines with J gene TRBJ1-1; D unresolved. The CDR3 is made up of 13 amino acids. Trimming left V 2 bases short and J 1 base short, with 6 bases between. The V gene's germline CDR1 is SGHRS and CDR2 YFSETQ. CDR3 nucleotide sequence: TGCGCCAGCAGCTTCTCCCGGAACACTGAAGCTTTCTTT. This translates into CASSFSRNTEAFF. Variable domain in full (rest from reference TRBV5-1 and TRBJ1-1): KAGVTQTPRYLIKTRGQQVTLSCSPISGHRSVSWYQQTPGQGLQFLFEYFSETQRNKGNFPGRFSGRQFSNSRSEMNVSTLELGDSALYLCASSFSRNTEAFFGQGTRLTVV.